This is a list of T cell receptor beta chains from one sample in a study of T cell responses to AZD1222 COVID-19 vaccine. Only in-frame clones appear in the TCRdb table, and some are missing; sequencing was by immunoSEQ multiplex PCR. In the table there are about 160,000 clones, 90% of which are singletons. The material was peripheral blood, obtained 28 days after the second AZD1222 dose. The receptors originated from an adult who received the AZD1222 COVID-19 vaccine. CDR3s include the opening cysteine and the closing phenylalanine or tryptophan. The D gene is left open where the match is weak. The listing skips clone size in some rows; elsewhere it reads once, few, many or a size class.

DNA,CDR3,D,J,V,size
TGTGCCAGCAGCCAAGATGATCAGGGGTCGTGGACTGAAGCTTTCTTT,CASSQDDQGSWTEAFF,.,TRBJ1-1,TRBV14,.
TGTGCCAGCATAAGGGTGAATGAGCAGTTCTTC,CASIRVNEQFF,.,TRBJ2-1,TRBV6-5,.
TGTGCCAGCAGTTTATATATTCCGGGGGCCGGGGAGCTGTTTTTT,CASSLYIPGAGELFF,.,TRBJ2-2,TRBV27,.
TGTGCCAGCCAGCTAGCGGGAGCCTCCTACGAGCAGTACTTC,CASQLAGASYEQYF,TRBD2,TRBJ2-7,TRBV27,.
TGCGCCAGCAGCCCGTTTACCCCGGAGGGGGAAAAACTGTTTTTT,CASSPFTPEGEKLFF,.,TRBJ1-4,TRBV4-1,once
TGTGCCAGCAGCCCGGGACACAATGAAGCTTTCTTT,CASSPGHNEAFF,.,TRBJ1-1,TRBV3-1/TRBV3-2,.
TGCAGCGTTGGCTCCCGTACAGGGACTTCGGATGGCTACACCTTC,CSVGSRTGTSDGYTF,.,TRBJ1-2,TRBV29-1,.
TGTGCCATCAGTGAGTCGTTCGGGGAGCTGTTTTTT,CAISESFGELFF,.,TRBJ2-2,TRBV10-3,.
TGTGCCAGCAGGGTGGACAGACTCAGCTCCTACGAGCAGTACTTC,CASRVDRLSSYEQYF,.,TRBJ2-7,TRBV2,.
TGTGCCAGCAGCTTAGCGGGGTTTCAGGACTATGGCTACACCTTC,CASSLAGFQDYGYTF,.,TRBJ1-2,TRBV7-8,.